Listed here are 29 T cell receptor beta chains from one sample, sequenced in a study of Ad26.COV2.S vaccination and SARS-CoV-2 variants. The table came from immunoSEQ multiplex PCR; TCRdb's copy has only in-frame clones and leaves some out. The sample carries about 480,000 clones, about 83% recorded once. Described treatment: about 20 received Ad26.COV2.S at low or high dose, single or two shots; several received placebo; per-sample allocation not given. Repertoires come from day 63 after the first vaccine or placebo injection. Sample: peripheral blood, taken in a trial of Ad26.COV2.S vaccine versus placebo. Receptors were obtained from a person aged 18 to 65 who received the Ad26.COV2.S COVID-19 vaccine or a placebo.

The genes are TRBV4-3 and TRBJ2-7; possible D gene TRBD1, 6 bases. Germline V gives CDR1 LGHNA, CDR2 YSLEER. With 1 base removed from V and 0 bases from J, the gap between germline ends came to 10 bases. The CDR3 covers 15 residues. CDR3 amino acids: CASSQGAGDSYEQYF. CDR3 nucleotide sequence: TGCGCCAGCAGCCAAGGGGCAGGGGACTCCTACGAGCAGTACTTC.

CDR3 protein: CSASPGQGNPNEQFF. The CDR3, as DNA: TGCAGTGCCAGTCCGGGACAGGGTAATCCTAATGAGCAGTTCTTC. J is TRBJ2-1 and V is TRBV20-1, with TRBD1 matching 9 bases. The germline V gene encodes CDR1 DFQATT and CDR2 SNEGSKA (reference sequence). Trimming cost V 6 bases and J 7 bases; bases outside gene matches: 13. The CDR3 length is 15 residues.

The chain joins TRBV27 to TRBJ2-5; the D gene is possibly TRBD2 (6 bases). Germline-derived CDR1 and CDR2 are MNHEY and SMNVEV (reference sequence). The CDR3 loop spans 12 amino acids. V gave up 4 bases and J gave up 7 bases, with 10 bases separating them. DNA for the CDR3: TGTGCCAGCAGTTCTCCCGGGGGGACCCAGTACTTC. Translation gives CASSSPGGTQYF.

This sequence joins TRBV5-1 and TRBJ1-1; 10 positions agree with TRBD1. The CDR3 has 16 residues. The V segment lost 4 bases and the J segment 0 bases; nucleotides outside the gene matches: 6. The germline CDR1 and CDR2 sequences are SGHRS and YFSETQ. The CDR3 reads CASSPGTGVLNTEAFF. The CDR3 DNA reads as TGCGCCAGCAGCCCCGGGACAGGGGTTCTGAACACTGAAGCTTTCTTT.

V gene TRBV5-1 combines with J gene TRBJ2-7; 7 bases agree with TRBD2. This CDR3 is built from 14 residues. Germline loops: CDR1 SGHRS, CDR2 YFSETQ. With 0 bases clipped from V and 6 bases from J, the junction kept 6 bases outside the gene matches. This chain's CDR3 is CASSLGGTTSEQYF. The CDR3 DNA reads TGCGCCAGCAGCTTGGGAGGGACTACCTCCGAGCAGTACTTC.

The rearrangement uses TRBV7-9 and TRBJ2-7; D is unresolved. This CDR3 is 13 amino acids long. Trimming stripped 7 bases from V and 3 bases from J, with 13 bases between. CDR1 SEHNR and CDR2 FQNEAQ come from the germline V gene (reference sequence). CDR3 bases: TGTGCCAGCACCCCATTCGACGGCTACGAGCAGTACTTC. It translates to CASTPFDGYEQYF.

This clone was detected only a few times. V and J are TRBV6-4 and TRBJ1-1, with a possible D match to TRBD1 (5 bases). The germline V gene encodes CDR1 MRHNA and CDR2 SNTAGT. V dropped 3 bases and J dropped 5 bases, with 13 bases sitting between them. The CDR3 length is 14 residues. CDR3 in DNA: TGTGCCAGCAGTGAGAATGGGGGAGGTACTGAAGCTTTCTTT. Translated: CASSENGGGTEAFF.

CDR3 region: CASSLAGPVNTGELFF. In nucleotides, the CDR3 is TGTGCCAGCAGCTTAGCAGGGCCGGTGAACACCGGGGAGCTGTTTTTT. The chain is built from TRBV7-6 and TRBJ2-2; D is undetermined. The V gene lost 0 bases and the J gene lost 1 base, with 9 bases spanning the gap. In germline, CDR1 is SGHVS, CDR2 FNYEAQ. CDR3 length: 16 amino acids. Filled out from reference TRBV7-6 and TRBJ2-2, the complete variable domain reads GAGVSQSPRYKVTKRGQDVALRCDPISGHVSLYWYRQALGQGPEFLTYFNYEAQQDKSGLPNDRFSAERPEGSISTLTIQRTEQRDSAMYRCASSLAGPVNTGELFFGEGSRLTVL.

V and J are TRBV11-2 and TRBJ2-1; D unclear. Trimming cost V 1 base and J 9 bases, with 10 bases left between them. The CDR3 loop spans 13 amino acids. Germline values: CDR1 SGHAT, CDR2 FQNNGV. The CDR3 region is CASSLADRGEQFF. CDR3 coding DNA: TGTGCCAGCAGCTTAGCCGACCGTGGTGAGCAGTTCTTC.

The J gene is TRBJ2-2, the V gene TRBV6-6, with D unclear. The CDR3 runs 11 residues. CDR1 is MNHNY and CDR2 is SVGAGI in the germline V gene (reference sequence). V was pared by 8 bases and J by 2 bases, with 3 bases between. The DNA for the CDR3 is TGTGCCAGCTTAAACACCGGGGAGCTGTTTTTT. Translated: CASLNTGELFF.

This clone was counted a few times. The chain links TRBV11-2 to TRBJ1-5; the match to TRBD1 covers 11 bases. With 6 bases clipped from V and 4 bases from J, the junction kept 5 bases outside the gene matches. This CDR3 is 15 amino acids long. CDR1 and CDR2 from the germline V gene are SGHAT and FQNNGV. For the CDR3, the DNA is TGTGCCAGCAGTCCCGGGACAGGGGGGAATCAGCCCCAGCATTTT. Translation: CASSPGTGGNQPQHF. The full variable domain, its missing parts supplied by reference TRBV11-2 and TRBJ1-5, is EAGVAQSPRYKIIEKRQSVAFWCNPISGHATLYWYQQILGQGPKLLIQFQNNGVVDDSQLPKDRFSAERLKGVDSTLKIQPAKLEDSAVYLCASSPGTGGNQPQHFGDGTRLSIL.

This chain uses TRBV28 with TRBJ2-7; 7 bases agree with TRBD1. V trimming: 5 bases; J trimming: 0 bases; junction bases outside the gene matches: 4. The germline CDR1 and CDR2 sequences are MDHEN and SYDVKM. This CDR3 contains 14 residues. The CDR3 is CASSLTGASYEQYF. CDR3 coding DNA: TGTGCCAGCAGTCTAACAGGGGCCTCCTACGAGCAGTACTTC.

Only one count was recorded for this clone. The chain recombines TRBV28 with TRBJ1-4, with TRBD1 as a possible D gene (5 bases). This CDR3 comprises 14 residues. The V gene's germline CDR1 is MDHEN and CDR2 SYDVKM. The V gene lost 2 bases and the J gene lost 6 bases, with 10 bases spanning the gap. The CDR3 sequence: CASSLQGVDEKLFF. CDR3 in DNA: TGTGCCAGCAGTTTACAGGGAGTTGATGAAAAACTGTTTTTT.

The chain has TRBV6-5 and TRBJ2-2, with 10 nucleotides matching TRBD1. With V trimmed by 8 bases and J by 2 bases, 2 bases remained unmatched. Germline V CDR1 and CDR2: MNHEY, SVGAGI. CDR3 length: 14 amino acids. CDR3 loop: CASGTGANTGELFF. For the CDR3, the DNA is TGTGCCAGCGGGACAGGGGCAAACACCGGGGAGCTGTTTTTT.

The chain has TRBV15 and TRBJ2-1; 12 nucleotides line up with TRBD2. There are 15 residues in the CDR3. The ends lost 5 bases at V and 6 bases at J; junction bases unmatched: 5. Germline V gene sequence: CDR1 LNHNV, CDR2 YYDKDF (reference sequence). CDR3 residues: CATSSTSGRFNEQFF. DNA of the CDR3: TGTGCCACCAGCTCCACTAGCGGGAGGTTCAATGAGCAGTTCTTC.

The chain combines TRBV11-1 with TRBJ1-1; perhaps TRBD1 as D (5 bases). The CDR3 contains 15 residues. V was trimmed by 5 bases and J by 2 bases, leaving 15 bases between them. CDR1 and CDR2 (germline): SGHAT, FQDESV (reference sequence). CDR3 in amino acids: CASSRGVGPNTEAFF. The CDR3 DNA sequence: TGTGCCAGCAGCCGGGGCGTGGGGCCCAACACTGAAGCTTTCTTT.

This chain links TRBV12-5 with TRBJ2-3; 10 bases match TRBD1. This CDR3 region has 14 residues. Germline loops: CDR1 LGHNT, CDR2 FRNRAP. The J segment lost 5 bases and the V segment lost 6 bases, leaving 5 bases of the junction unmatched. In nucleotides, the CDR3 is TGTGCTAGTGGGACAGGGGGCGCGGGAGATACGCAGTATTTT. Its protein product is CASGTGGAGDTQYF.

The CDR3 protein is CASSQEPGLAATGELFF. DNA of the CDR3: TGTGCCAGCAGCCAAGAACCGGGACTAGCGGCTACCGGGGAGCTGTTTTTT. The chain recombines TRBV4-2 with TRBJ2-2, with 11 positions matching TRBD2. CDR1 and CDR2 (germline): LGHNA, YNFKEQ. V lost 0 bases to trimming and J lost 5 bases; unmatched junction nucleotides: 5. The CDR3 is 17 amino acids.

The chain couples TRBV10-3 to TRBJ2-1; 9 positions match TRBD2. The CDR3 covers 14 residues. The trim removed 7 bases at V and 4 bases at J, leaving 5 bases unmatched. CDR1 is ENHRY, CDR2 SYGVKD, per germline. CDR3 loop: CAITSGAWYNEQFF. The CDR3 DNA follows: TGTGCCATCACTAGCGGGGCTTGGTACAATGAGCAGTTCTTC.

CDR3 region: CASSSRGVVGTEAFF. CDR3 nucleotide sequence: TGTGCCAGCAGTTCCAGGGGGGTGGTTGGCACTGAAGCTTTCTTT. V usage is TRBV7-9 and J usage is TRBJ1-1, with TRBD1 matching 7 bases. Germline loops: CDR1 SEHNR, CDR2 FQNEAQ (reference sequence). V lost 6 bases, J lost 4 bases, and 11 bases stayed unmatched. The CDR3 has 15 residues.

A single count supports this clone. The chain employs TRBV5-1 and TRBJ1-4, with a possible D match to TRBD1 (6 bases). V lost 4 bases, J lost 4 bases, and 14 bases lay in between. This CDR3 spans 15 amino acids. The germline V gene encodes CDR1 SGHRS and CDR2 YFSETQ. The CDR3: CASSDPQGGNEKLFF. CDR3 bases: TGCGCCAGCAGCGACCCACAGGGAGGTAATGAAAAACTGTTTTTT.

This clone was seen just once. The CDR3: CASSLGVMGLVVDTQYF. The CDR3 bases are TGTGCCAGCAGCTTAGGGGTGATGGGACTAGTGGTAGATACGCAGTATTTT. The J gene is TRBJ2-3, the V gene TRBV7-2; TRBD2 matches 8 bases. CDR1 SGHTA and CDR2 FQGNSA come from the germline V gene. CDR3 length: 17 residues. Trimming cost V 1 base and J 5 bases; bases outside gene matches: 11.

J is TRBJ2-3 and V is TRBV9, with 7 nucleotides matching TRBD2. This CDR3 spans 15 amino acids. With 1 base clipped from V and 1 base from J, the junction kept 3 bases outside the gene matches. Germline values: CDR1 SGDLS, CDR2 YYNGEE. CDR3 DNA sequence: TGTGCCAGCAGCGTAAGCCGGGGGGGCACAGATACGCAGTATTTT. Its translation is CASSVSRGGTDTQYF.

The chain has TRBV7-2 and TRBJ1-3, with D unresolved. Trimming shortened V by 5 bases and J by 7 bases, and 15 bases separated the two germline ends. CDR1 and CDR2 from the germline V gene are SGHTA and FQGNSA. This CDR3 contains 14 residues. The CDR3 protein is CASSPSPTGNTIYF. CDR3 coding DNA: TGTGCCAGCAGCCCCTCACCTACGGGGAACACCATATATTTT.

The rearrangement joins TRBV6-6 to TRBJ2-3; 14 nucleotides align to TRBD2. After removal of 5 bases from V and 5 bases from J, the junction contained 6 bases not matched to a gene. The length of the CDR3 is 16 residues. The germline V gene has CDR1 MNHNY and CDR2 SVGAGI (reference sequence). In nucleotides, the CDR3 is TGTGCCAGCAGTAAGGGACTAGCGGGAGTGGGAGATACGCAGTATTTT. Translation: CASSKGLAGVGDTQYF.

The CDR3 sequence: CASSVGSLYEQYF. The CDR3 DNA is TGTGCCAGCAGTGTGGGCAGCCTCTACGAGCAGTACTTC. The chain is built from TRBV6-4 and TRBJ2-7; no clear D. This CDR3 is built from 13 residues. Per the germline V gene, CDR1 is MRHNA and CDR2 is SNTAGT. V was cut by 4 bases and J by 3 bases, with 10 bases left in between.

The chain combines TRBV7-2 with TRBJ1-2; D perhaps matches TRBD1 (5 bases). V was clipped by 5 bases and J by 3 bases, with 13 bases between them. This CDR3 is 14 amino acids long. Germline values: CDR1 SGHTA, CDR2 FQGNSA. The CDR3 nucleotides read TGTGCCAGCAGCAACCCGACAGCCTACTATGGCTACACCTTC. Translation: CASSNPTAYYGYTF.

This chain links TRBV5-1 with TRBJ2-7; D is perhaps TRBD2 (5 bases). The CDR3 covers 13 residues. Germline CDR1 is SGHRS and CDR2 is YFSETQ. Trimming took 3 bases from V and 6 from J, leaving 13 bases between them. In DNA, the CDR3 is TGCGCCAGCAGCTCCCCGGGGAGTGTCGAGCAGTACTTC. It codes for CASSSPGSVEQYF. Full variable domain (rest looked up from reference TRBV5-1 and TRBJ2-7): KAGVTQTPRYLIKTRGQQVTLSCSPISGHRSVSWYQQTPGQGLQFLFEYFSETQRNKGNFPGRFSGRQFSNSRSEMNVSTLELGDSALYLCASSSPGSVEQYFGPGTRLTVT.

The chain joins TRBV29-1 to TRBJ2-6; no firm D call. The germline V gene encodes CDR1 SQVTM and CDR2 ANQGSEA. V lost 5 bases, J lost 1 base, and 6 bases lay in between. The CDR3 has 13 amino acids. CDR3: CSVLGSGANVLTF. The DNA for the CDR3 is TGCAGCGTTTTAGGGTCTGGGGCCAACGTCCTGACTTTC.